What follows are 5 T cell receptor beta chains derived from one specimen sequenced in a study of beta chain features in type 1 diabetes. For these receptors, no antigen is known. Regarding the study as a whole: Type 1 diabetes patients had TCRB CDR3s that were shorter (moderately but significantly so) in all four CD4+ subsets.

Expressed TCRB transcripts got sequenced, as all isolated RNA was reverse transcribed. Only in-frame clones appear in the TCRdb table, and some are missing; sequencing was by immunoSEQ multiplex PCR. The sample yields 600,000 to 700,000 clones, 10% to 15% seen once. The sequencing input was naive CD4+ T cells from blood. These receptor sequences come from a man in his late teens or twenties with type 1 diabetes.

V gene TRBV30 combines with J gene TRBJ2-2; D tentatively reads TRBD1 or TRBD2 (5 bases each). The ends were cut back, 1 base at V and 5 bases at J, with 14 bases in the middle. The V gene's germline CDR1 is GTSNPN and CDR2 SVGIG (reference sequence). CDR3 length: 15 amino acids. CDR3 loop: CAWSGAGGPTGELFF. The CDR3 DNA is TGTGCCTGGAGTGGAGCTGGGGGACCAACCGGGGAGCTGTTTTTT.

V usage is TRBV5-4 and J usage is TRBJ2-5, with D tentatively TRBD2 (5 bases). Trimming took 4 bases from V and 5 from J, leaving 15 bases between them. CDR1 is SGHNT and CDR2 is YYREEE in the germline V gene (reference sequence). The CDR3 totals 14 residues. CDR3 nucleotide sequence: TGTGCCAGCAGCGACGACGGGGTGAGGGAGACCCAGTACTTC. Protein sequence: CASSDDGVRETQYF.

This chain uses TRBV7-2 with TRBJ1-6, with 10 bases aligning to TRBD1. This CDR3 contains 16 residues. In germline, CDR1 is SGHTA, CDR2 FQGNSA. J lost 6 bases, V lost 0 bases, and 2 bases had no gene match. The CDR3 sequence: CASSLAGTGVNSPLHF. In DNA, the CDR3 is TGTGCCAGCAGCTTAGCCGGGACAGGGGTTAATTCACCCCTCCACTTT.

This clone was recorded a few times. This sequence joins TRBV27 and TRBJ1-1; 10 bases fit TRBD1. The J segment lost 6 bases and the V segment lost 6 bases, leaving 7 bases of the junction unmatched. CDR3 size: 14 residues. Germline V gene sequence: CDR1 MNHEY, CDR2 SMNVEV (reference sequence). CDR3 coding DNA: TGTGCCAGCAGCCCAGGGGGACAGGGGTCTGAAGCTTTCTTT. This sequence encodes CASSPGGQGSEAFF.

This sequence joins TRBV7-2 and TRBJ2-2; a possible D gene is TRBD1 (6 bases). V lost 6 bases and J lost 4, with 15 bases in between. The CDR3 is 15 residues long. Germline-derived CDR1 and CDR2 are SGHTA and FQGNSA. The CDR3 DNA reads TGTGCCAGCAGTCCAACAGGGTTGGGCACCGGGGAGCTGTTTTTT. This gives the protein CASSPTGLGTGELFF.